These 23 T cell receptor beta chains were sequenced from one sample in a study of Ad26.COV2.S vaccination and SARS-CoV-2 variants. The method was immunoSEQ multiplex PCR; TCRdb's version includes in-frame clones alone and lacks a portion of them. Seen here are 300,000 to 400,000 clones, roughly 90% observed once, and the top ten hold approximately 5.8%. Noted treatment: roughly 20 received Ad26.COV2.S at low or high dose, single or two shots; about 5 received placebo; per-sample allocation not given. Day 63 after the first vaccine or placebo injection was the time point for sampling. This specimen consisted of peripheral blood, obtained in a trial of Ad26.COV2.S vaccine versus placebo. The receptors come from a person aged 18-65 years who received the Ad26.COV2.S COVID-19 vaccine or a placebo.

This rearrangement joins TRBV27 to TRBJ1-1; D gene unclear. Per the germline V gene, CDR1 is MNHEY and CDR2 is SMNVEV (reference sequence). CDR3 length: 14 amino acids. Trimming pared 0 bases from V and 8 bases from J, leaving 13 bases between. CDR3: CASSLSIREAEAFF. Here the CDR3 DNA reads TGTGCCAGCAGTTTATCGATCCGGGAGGCAGAAGCTTTCTTT.

CDR3 DNA sequence: TGTGCCAGCAGCCCTGACGGACAAATTGACGGCTACACCTTC. This gives the protein CASSPDGQIDGYTF. V is TRBV3-1 (or the pseudogene TRBV3-2) and J is TRBJ1-2; tentatively, D is TRBD1 (5 bases). The CDR3 consists of 14 residues. V was clipped by 4 bases and J by 8 bases, with 17 bases between them. Germline CDR1 is LGHDT and CDR2 is YNNKEL (reference sequence).

This clone was seen only a few times. V usage is TRBV19 and J usage is TRBJ1-6; D is ambiguous. Trimming removed 7 bases at V and 9 bases at J, with 16 bases between. There are 14 residues in the CDR3. Per the germline V gene, CDR1 is LNHDA and CDR2 is SQIVND (reference sequence). The DNA for the CDR3 is TGTGCCAGTACTGCAGCCCTGGCGGGTTCACCCCTCCACTTT. This translates into CASTAALAGSPLHF.

The chain recombines TRBV19 with TRBJ2-1, with TRBD2 matching over 12 bases. The CDR3 extends over 14 amino acids. Germline V gene lookup returns CDR1 LNHDA and CDR2 SQIVND (reference sequence). Losses at the gene ends were 10 bases for V and 6 bases for J; bases not matched to a gene: 7. DNA for the CDR3: TGTGCCACAGAGTTGACTAGCGGGAGCAATGAGCAGTTCTTC. This gives the protein CATELTSGSNEQFF.

V gene TRBV5-8 combines with J gene TRBJ1-5; 8 bases align to TRBD1. Germline CDR1 SGHTS, CDR2 YDEGEE. CDR3 length: 15 amino acids. The V gene end was trimmed by 3 bases and the J gene end by 5 bases; junction bases not matched to a gene: 7. The CDR3, as DNA: TGTGCCAGCAGCTCGGGGCAGGGGGCCGATCAGCCCCAGCATTTT. Translation gives CASSSGQGADQPQHF.

The CDR3 DNA follows: TGTGCCACCAGCAGAGATCTTGGTAGCAATCAGCCCCAGCATTTT. Protein sequence: CATSRDLGSNQPQHF. The chain recombines TRBV15 with TRBJ1-5; unclear D gene. The CDR3 has 15 amino acids. Germline V CDR1 and CDR2: LNHNV, YYDKDF (reference sequence). The V and J ends lost 0 bases and 0 bases respectively, with 6 bases between them.

The chain carries TRBV3-1 (or the pseudogene TRBV3-2) and TRBJ2-6; D is unresolved. Per germline, CDR1 LGHDT and CDR2 YNNKEL (reference sequence). This CDR3 has 17 residues. Between the trimmed V and J ends, which lost 3 bases and 2 bases, there was a span of 14 bases. The CDR3 sequence: CASSQQDAITGANVLTF. The CDR3, as DNA: TGTGCCAGCAGCCAGCAGGACGCGATCACTGGGGCCAACGTCCTGACTTTC.

This clone occurred once. The rearrangement links TRBV10-3 to TRBJ1-1; the match to TRBD1 covers 8 bases. Germline V CDR1 and CDR2: ENHRY, SYGVKD. CDR3 length equals 12 residues. The junction had 4 bases not matched to a gene; V was cut back by 8 bases and J by 5 bases. DNA for the CDR3: TGTGCCATCGGACAGGGAAGGACTGAAGCTTTCTTT. Translation gives CAIGQGRTEAFF.

The chain combines TRBV4-1 with TRBJ2-7, with D unclear. This CDR3 has 14 amino acids. V lost 0 bases and J lost 3, with 9 bases in between. Germline loops: CDR1 MGHRA, CDR2 YSYEKL. CDR3 loop: CASSQEWYLYEQYF. DNA of the CDR3: TGCGCCAGCAGCCAAGAGTGGTATCTCTACGAGCAGTACTTC.

This chain's CDR3 is CASSGDRETQYF. Here the CDR3 DNA reads TGTGCCAGCAGCGGAGACAGGGAGACCCAGTACTTC. The chain joins TRBV7-2 to TRBJ2-5, with TRBD1 as a possible D gene (6 bases). The germline V and J ends were trimmed by 5 bases and 5 bases, with 9 bases remaining between them. The CDR3 loop spans 12 amino acids. Germline assignment: CDR1 SGHTA and CDR2 FQGNSA.

This clone was picked up one time. The rearrangement joins TRBV19 to TRBJ2-7, with 9 bases lining up with TRBD1. After removal of 5 bases from V and 3 bases from J, the junction contained 8 bases not matched to a gene. The CDR3 sequence is 15 residues long. From germline, CDR1 is LNHDA and CDR2 SQIVND (reference sequence). The CDR3 loop is CASSQTGTGFYEQYF. As DNA, the CDR3 is TGTGCCAGTAGTCAAACCGGGACAGGGTTCTACGAGCAGTACTTC.

This rearrangement joins TRBV4-1 to TRBJ2-5; no clear D. Germline CDR1 reads MGHRA; CDR2 reads YSYEKL. CDR3 length equals 14 residues. Trimming shortened V by 6 bases and J by 5 bases, and 16 bases separated the two germline ends. DNA of the CDR3: TGCGCCAGCAGTAAAAGAGCATTAGGGGAGACCCAGTACTTC. It encodes CASSKRALGETQYF.

This rearrangement joins TRBV3-1 (or the pseudogene TRBV3-2) to TRBJ1-4, with D uncertain. V lost 4 bases and J lost 8, with 14 bases in between. CDR1 is LGHDT and CDR2 is YNNKEL in the germline V gene (reference sequence). The CDR3 contains 14 residues. CDR3 nucleotides: TGTGCCAGCAGCCGTGCCGGTAACTTCGAAAAACTGTTTTTT. Amino acid sequence: CASSRAGNFEKLFF.

CDR3 protein: CASSQDPLPGRRSYNEQFF. CDR3 bases: TGTGCCAGCAGCCAAGATCCCCTTCCCGGTAGACGTTCGTACAATGAGCAGTTCTTC. The V and J genes are TRBV3-1 (or the pseudogene TRBV3-2) and TRBJ2-1; unclear D gene. V dropped 0 bases and J dropped 4 bases, with 22 bases sitting between them. Germline loops: CDR1 LGHDT, CDR2 YNNKEL (reference sequence). This CDR3 has 19 residues.

The chain employs TRBV3-1 (or the pseudogene TRBV3-2) and TRBJ2-3; D not resolved. The CDR3 has 13 amino acids. Trimming removed 0 bases from V and 8 bases from J, with 9 bases in between. CDR1 is LGHDT and CDR2 is YNNKEL in the germline V gene (reference sequence). CDR3 region: CASSQDVQRTQYF. The CDR3 DNA follows: TGTGCCAGCAGCCAAGATGTGCAGCGTACGCAGTATTTT.

As for this clone: The same CDR3 is also encoded by other DNA sequences in this sample. This rearrangement joins TRBV5-1 to TRBJ2-1; D remains ambiguous. V was trimmed by 0 bases and J by 0 bases, leaving 1 base between them. The CDR3 extends over 13 amino acids. Germline loops: CDR1 SGHRS, CDR2 YFSETQ. CDR3: CASSLDSYNEQFF. The CDR3 bases are TGCGCCAGCAGCTTGGACTCCTACAATGAGCAGTTCTTC.

This clone came up a few times. The chain uses TRBV6-4 and TRBJ1-5; no definite D call. This CDR3 has 13 amino acids. Trimming left V 3 bases short and J 3 bases short, with 6 bases between. Germline V lookup: CDR1 MRHNA, CDR2 SNTAGT. CDR3 sequence: CASSEESNQPQHF. The CDR3 nucleotides read TGTGCCAGCAGTGAAGAGTCCAATCAGCCCCAGCATTTT.

This chain joins TRBV6-5 and TRBJ1-5, with D possibly matching TRBD1 (5 bases). From germline, CDR1 is MNHEY and CDR2 SVGAGI. Trimming pared 8 bases from V and 10 bases from J, leaving 15 bases between. The CDR3 loop spans 12 amino acids. The CDR3 DNA follows: TGTGCCAGCCGGGGGACCTCCGGACCCCAGCATTTT. Its protein product is CASRGTSGPQHF.

J is TRBJ2-2 and V is TRBV24-1; D unclear. V lost 5 bases, J lost 7 bases, and 19 bases lay in between. Per germline, CDR1 KGHDR and CDR2 SFDVKD. CDR3 length: 16 residues. The CDR3 DNA reads as TGTGCCACCAGTGCGTCGAGTGGAATAAGTCACGGGGAGCTGTTTTTT. Translation gives CATSASSGISHGELFF.

The chain has TRBV7-9 and TRBJ2-6, with TRBD1 matching over 11 bases. The CDR3 extends over 17 amino acids. Germline V gene sequence: CDR1 SEHNR, CDR2 FQNEAQ (reference sequence). J gave up 4 bases and V 4 bases, and 6 bases lay outside the gene matches. The CDR3 sequence is CASSSDRGLQGANVLTF. CDR3 bases: TGTGCCAGCAGCTCGGACAGGGGGCTCCAAGGGGCCAACGTCCTGACTTTC.

The chain has TRBV5-1 and TRBJ1-5; D is unresolved. V was cut by 1 base and J by 5 bases, with 7 bases left in between. CDR1 and CDR2 (germline): SGHRS, YFSETQ. The length of the CDR3 is 13 residues. CDR3 in DNA: TGCGCCAGCAGCTTGATGACCGATCAGCCCCAGCATTTT. Its protein product is CASSLMTDQPQHF.

The rearrangement joins TRBV18 to TRBJ2-5; D is uncertain. The CDR3 consists of 12 residues. In germline, CDR1 is KGHSH, CDR2 LQKENI. Trimming pared 2 bases from V and 3 bases from J, leaving 4 bases between. The CDR3 sequence is CASSPVEETQYF. The DNA of the CDR3 is TGTGCCAGCTCACCAGTAGAAGAGACCCAGTACTTC.

J is TRBJ1-1 and V is TRBV19; tentative D call: TRBD1 (6 bases). The CDR3 runs to 14 residues. Trimming cost V 5 bases and J 1 base, with 11 bases left between them. The germline CDR1 and CDR2 sequences are LNHDA and SQIVND (reference sequence). The CDR3 spells CASSPGQRNTEAFF. The CDR3 coding sequence is TGTGCCAGTAGTCCGGGACAACGGAACACTGAAGCTTTCTTT.